This TCR beta chain was sequenced in a study of Ad26.COV2.S vaccination and SARS-CoV-2 variants. Study-level results: TCR breadth and depth analyses may have underestimated total T cell responses. Recipients of vaccine and of placebo showed similar breadth of their non-spike TCR repertoires. Placebo recipients trailed vaccine recipients in spike-specific TCR breadth.

Trimming shortened V by 2 bases and J by 3 bases, and 11 bases separated the two germline ends. Germline V lookup: CDR1 SNHLY, CDR2 FYNNEI. The CDR3 totals 15 residues. As regards this clone: Its antigen is not known.

This table comes from immunoSEQ multiplex PCR, and its TCRdb copy is limited to in-frame clones, with some not included. The sample yields 300,000 to 450,000 clones, 92% seen once. The chain links TRBV2 to TRBJ2-1; maybe TRBD1 (6 bases). The sequencing here drew on peripheral blood, taken after recovery from COVID-19. The sequence came from a human donor who had recovered from COVID-19. The CDR3 nucleotides read TGTGCCAGCAGTGAATCCCCAGGGGTCTACAATGAGCAGTTCTTC. Residues: CASSESPGVYNEQFF.